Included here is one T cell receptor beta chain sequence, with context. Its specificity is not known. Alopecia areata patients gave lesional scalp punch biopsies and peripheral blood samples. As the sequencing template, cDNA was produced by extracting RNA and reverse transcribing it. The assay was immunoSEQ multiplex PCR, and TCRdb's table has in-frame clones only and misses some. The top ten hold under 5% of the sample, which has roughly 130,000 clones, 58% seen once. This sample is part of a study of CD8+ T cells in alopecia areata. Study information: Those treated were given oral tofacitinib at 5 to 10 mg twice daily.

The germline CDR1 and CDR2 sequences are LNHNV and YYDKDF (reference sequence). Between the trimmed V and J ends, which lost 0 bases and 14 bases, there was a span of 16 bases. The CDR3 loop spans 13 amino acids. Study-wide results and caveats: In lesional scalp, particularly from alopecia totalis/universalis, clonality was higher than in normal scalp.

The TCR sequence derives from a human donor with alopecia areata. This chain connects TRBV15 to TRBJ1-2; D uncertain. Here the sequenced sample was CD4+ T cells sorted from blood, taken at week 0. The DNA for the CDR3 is TGTGCCACCAGCAGAGATAGTTCTCCCTCGGGTACCTTC. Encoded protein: CATSRDSSPSGTF.